The entry below gives a single T cell receptor beta chain sequence along with its context. The germline CDR1 and CDR2 sequences are KGHSH and LQKENI. Losses at the gene ends were 0 bases for V and 4 bases for J; bases not matched to a gene: 7. The CDR3 loop spans 16 amino acids. This specimen belongs to a study of early stage breast cancer tumors. This table comes from immunoSEQ multiplex PCR, and its TCRdb copy is limited to in-frame clones, with some not included. The table shows 4,000 or so clones, with about two thirds occurring only once. The sequence was obtained from a person in their 40s with breast cancer. Sample: breast tumor tissue. This chain connects TRBV18 to TRBJ2-5; 8 bases are a match to TRBD2. Here the CDR3 reads CASSPPSGGGGETQYF. The CDR3 nucleotides read TGTGCCAGCTCACCACCATCGGGAGGGGGTGGAGAGACCCAGTACTTC. Together with reference TRBV18 and TRBJ2-5, the CDR3 gives the full variable domain: NAGVMQNPRHLVRRRGQEARLRCSPMKGHSHVYWYRQLPEEGLKFMVYLQKENIIDESGMPKERFSAEFPKEGPSILRIQQVVRGDSAAYFCASSPPSGGGGETQYFGPGTRLLVL.